These 12 T cell receptor beta chains originate from one sample sequenced in a study of T cell responses to AZD1222 COVID-19 vaccine. Using immunoSEQ multiplex PCR, the repertoire was profiled, and TCRdb retains in-frame clones only, with some absent. This sample has about 170,000 clones; 90% occur once, and the top ten carry around 2.9%. This specimen was peripheral blood, taken on day 0 of AZD1222 vaccination. All receptors derive from an adult in good health.

The V and J genes are TRBV7-8 and TRBJ1-4, with a possible D match to TRBD1 (5 bases). Looked up from germline, CDR1 is SGHVS and CDR2 is FQNEAQ. The CDR3 contains 15 residues. Trimming took 5 bases from V and 3 from J, leaving 13 bases between them. The CDR3 loop is CASSTAGTANEKLFF. The CDR3 bases are TGTGCCAGCAGCACCGCCGGGACGGCTAATGAAAAACTGTTTTTT.

The chain carries TRBV27 and TRBJ1-2; 11 bases line up with TRBD1. Germline CDR1 and CDR2: MNHEY and SMNVEV (reference sequence). The CDR3 loop spans 15 amino acids. J lost 8 bases, V lost 1 base, and 6 bases had no gene match. CDR3 in DNA: TGTGCCAGCAGTTTATTTTGGACAGGGGGCGCGGGCTACACCTTC. It encodes CASSLFWTGGAGYTF.

This clone was seen once. The chain carries TRBV11-2 and TRBJ1-5; D uncertain. The CDR3 is 15 amino acids. Trimming removed 1 base at V and 4 bases at J, with 11 bases between. In germline, CDR1 is SGHAT, CDR2 FQNNGV. CDR3: CASSLGGRGNQPQHF. CDR3 nucleotide sequence: TGTGCCAGCAGCTTAGGGGGTCGTGGGAATCAGCCCCAGCATTTT.

This clone appeared a single time. This rearrangement joins TRBV18 to TRBJ1-2; unclear D gene. V dropped 1 base and J dropped 1 base, with 7 bases sitting between them. Germline V gives CDR1 KGHSH, CDR2 LQKENI. The length of the CDR3 is 14 residues. CDR3 in amino acids: CASSPLMDNYGYTF. CDR3 nucleotides: TGTGCCAGCTCACCACTGATGGATAACTATGGCTACACCTTC.

With respect to this clone: At one end, the junction sequence differs from germline, possibly due to a read error. The V and J genes are TRBV6-2 or TRBV6-3 and TRBJ2-7, with D perhaps given as TRBD1 or TRBD2 (5 bases each). Germline V CDR1 and CDR2: MNHEY, SVGEGT. The CDR3 covers 13 residues. The CDR3 bases are TGTGCCAGCAGTCGCGAGGGGACCGCCTTACGAGACTTC. Encoded protein: CASSREGTALRDF.

This rearrangement joins TRBV5-4 to TRBJ2-2; D is unresolved. The ends were cut back, 3 bases at V and 6 bases at J, with 15 bases in the middle. Germline values: CDR1 SGHNT, CDR2 YYREEE (reference sequence). There are 15 residues in the CDR3. The CDR3 bases are TGTGCCAGCAGCTACGACCCCGACCGCCCCGGGGAGCTGTTTTTT. This encodes CASSYDPDRPGELFF. Full variable domain (outside the CDR3, taken from reference TRBV5-4 and TRBJ2-2): ETGVTQSPTHLIKTRGQQVTLRCSSQSGHNTVSWYQQALGQGPQFIFQYYREEENGRGNFPPRFSGLQFPNYSSELNVNALELDDSALYLCASSYDPDRPGELFFGEGSRLTVL.

The chain recombines TRBV7-2 with TRBJ2-2; D ambiguous. V dropped 5 bases and J dropped 3 bases, with 16 bases sitting between them. The CDR3 contains 16 residues. The germline V gene has CDR1 SGHTA and CDR2 FQGNSA. CDR3 DNA: TGTGCCAGCAGCCGGAGACGGACGGATTACACCGGGGAGCTGTTTTTT. This encodes CASSRRRTDYTGELFF.

The chain recombines TRBV5-6 with TRBJ2-7; 10 bases align to TRBD2. The CDR3 has 18 residues. Trimming removed 1 base from V and 0 bases from J; junction bases left unmatched: 10. CDR1 and CDR2 (germline): SGHDT, YYEEEE. The CDR3 sequence: CASSLRASGGRSSYEQYF. The CDR3 DNA is TGTGCCAGCAGCTTGAGGGCTAGCGGGGGCCGTAGCTCCTACGAGCAGTACTTC.

The genes are TRBV14 and TRBJ1-2; D gene ambiguous. Trimming removed 4 bases at V and 4 bases at J, with 16 bases between. CDR3 length: 15 residues. Germline V gives CDR1 SGHDN, CDR2 FVKESK. DNA of the CDR3: TGTGCCAGCAGCCCCTTTGGGTTTTCTTCCTATGGCTACACCTTC. Translation: CASSPFGFSSYGYTF.

The chain employs TRBV12-3 or TRBV12-4 and TRBJ1-4; D ambiguous. The CDR3 contains 12 residues. V lost 3 bases, J lost 3 bases, and 2 bases lay in between. The CDR3 coding sequence is TGTGCCAGCAGTTTCTCTAATGAAAAACTGTTTTTT. Protein product: CASSFSNEKLFF.

The J gene is TRBJ2-7, the V gene TRBV30, with a possible D match to TRBD2 (5 bases). This CDR3 is built from 14 residues. Looked up from germline, CDR1 is GTSNPN and CDR2 is SVGIG (reference sequence). With 5 bases removed from V and 1 base from J, the gap between germline ends came to 15 bases. CDR3 sequence: CAWDRDLASYEQYF. The CDR3 nucleotides are TGTGCCTGGGACCGGGATTTAGCGTCCTACGAGCAGTACTTC.

The chain links TRBV5-4 to TRBJ1-5; 10 positions match TRBD1. This CDR3 is built from 15 residues. Germline-derived CDR1 and CDR2 are SGHNT and YYREEE (reference sequence). Trimming removed 0 bases from V and 6 bases from J; junction bases left unmatched: 3. CDR3 sequence (DNA): TGTGCCAGCAGCTTGGGGACAGGGGGAGGTCAGCCCCAGCATTTT. It yields the protein CASSLGTGGGQPQHF.